This entry lists 28 T cell receptor beta chains sequenced from one sample in a study of blood T cell repertoires in COVID-19. Clones were sequenced by immunoSEQ multiplex PCR, and TCRdb holds only the in-frame ones, with some missing. The table lists under 110,000 clones, about 85% of them singletons. The sequencing input was peripheral blood. The receptors were sampled from a woman in her 70s with active or convalescent COVID-19.

This chain links TRBV5-1 with TRBJ2-2, with 8 bases matching TRBD2. V trimming: 2 bases; J trimming: 1 base; junction bases outside the gene matches: 4. The germline CDR1 and CDR2 sequences are SGHRS and YFSETQ. This CDR3 is 16 amino acids long. CDR3 in DNA: TGCGCCAGCAGCTTTTTAAGCGGGGGGAACACCGGGGAGCTGTTTTTT. Residues: CASSFLSGGNTGELFF.

The chain recombines TRBV7-2 with TRBJ2-7; weak D call: TRBD1 (6 bases). Germline V gene lookup returns CDR1 SGHTA and CDR2 FQGNSA. This CDR3 has 14 amino acids. Trimming removed 2 bases at V and 4 bases at J, with 12 bases between. Here the CDR3 DNA reads TGTGCCAGCAGCTTAATGCCAGGGGATTACGAGCAGTACTTC. Translating gives CASSLMPGDYEQYF.

J is TRBJ2-5 and V is TRBV12-1; whether TRBD2, the table's D call, matches the DNA was not checked. TRBV12-1 is classified as a pseudogene. This CDR3 is built from 15 residues. The CDR3 DNA is TGTGCCAGCAGCGCTACGCGGGAGGGCCAAGAGACCCAGTACTTC. It encodes CASSATREGQETQYF.

This clone was counted between two and nine times. The genes are TRBV11-3 and TRBJ2-5; the D gene is possibly TRBD2 (6 bases). The V end lost 1 base, the J end lost 4 bases, and 22 bases lay between the germline ends. Germline V gene lookup returns CDR1 SGHNT and CDR2 YENEEA. The CDR3 is 18 amino acids. DNA of the CDR3: TGTGCCAGCAGCTTAGGGGTACACTCGGTGAGGGGAGGAGAGACCCAGTACTTC. The encoded protein is CASSLGVHSVRGGETQYF. Full variable domain (outside the CDR3, taken from reference TRBV11-3 and TRBJ2-5): EAGVVQSPRYKIIEKKQPVAFWCNPISGHNTLYWYLQNLGQGPELLIRYENEEAVDDSQLPKDRFSAERLKGVDSTLKIQPAELGDSAVYLCASSLGVHSVRGGETQYFGPGTRLLVL.

The V call is TRBV2, the J call TRBJ1-1; 11 nucleotides agree with TRBD1. Germline loops: CDR1 SNHLY, CDR2 FYNNEI. The CDR3 runs to 15 residues. Losses at the gene ends were 7 bases for V and 8 bases for J; bases not matched to a gene: 12. The chain's CDR3 is CASIQAGTGGEEAFF. CDR3 DNA sequence: TGTGCCAGCATCCAGGCAGGGACAGGGGGTGAAGAAGCTTTCTTT.

This chain connects TRBV6-4 to TRBJ1-5, with D hard to call. CDR1 MRHNA and CDR2 SNTAGT come from the germline V gene. The CDR3 sequence is 13 residues long. V dropped 4 bases and J dropped 5 bases, with 9 bases sitting between them. Written as DNA, the CDR3 is TGTGCCAGCAGTGCCGACCTAGATCAGCCCCAGCATTTT. Translated, it gives CASSADLDQPQHF.

Here the CDR3 reads CASSQDQAGGNTGELFF. DNA for the CDR3: TGCGCCAGCAGCCAAGATCAAGCGGGGGGTAACACCGGGGAGCTGTTTTTT. The chain uses TRBV4-3 and TRBJ2-2, with 9 bases lining up with TRBD2. Trimming took 0 bases from V and 2 from J; bases not matched to a gene: 4. The CDR3 is 17 residues long. CDR1 LGHNA and CDR2 YSLEER come from the germline V gene.

The chain recombines TRBV5-1 with TRBJ2-5; D not resolved. Germline loops: CDR1 SGHRS, CDR2 YFSETQ. The CDR3 runs 14 residues. Trimming took 5 bases from V and 2 from J, leaving 13 bases between them. CDR3: CASRREQVQETQYF. CDR3 sequence (DNA): TGCGCCAGCAGGCGAGAGCAAGTACAAGAGACCCAGTACTTC.

The chain has TRBV27 and TRBJ2-6; 7 nucleotides line up with TRBD1. CDR1 MNHEY and CDR2 SMNVEV come from the germline V gene (reference sequence). The CDR3 loop spans 16 amino acids. Trimming cost V 9 bases and J 4 bases; bases outside gene matches: 12. The CDR3 region is CASRRQGVKGANVLTF. In DNA form, the CDR3 reads TGTGCCAGTAGACGACAGGGTGTGAAAGGGGCCAACGTCCTGACTTTC.

The count of this clone is one. This rearrangement joins TRBV19 to TRBJ1-2, with a tentative D call TRBD1 (5 bases). The germline V gene encodes CDR1 LNHDA and CDR2 SQIVND (reference sequence). This CDR3 has 13 residues. V was shortened by 3 bases and J by 8 bases, with 13 bases between the two germline ends. The CDR3: CASSMGQGEGYTF. CDR3 DNA: TGTGCCAGTAGTATGGGCCAGGGTGAGGGCTACACCTTC.

The J gene is TRBJ2-5, the V gene TRBV2; D unresolved. Germline V CDR1 and CDR2: SNHLY, FYNNEI. The V gene lost 2 bases and the J gene lost 0 bases, with 7 bases spanning the gap. The CDR3 spans 14 residues. In DNA, the CDR3 is TGTGCCAGCAGTGAAACAGCCTACCAAGAGACCCAGTACTTC. It codes for CASSETAYQETQYF.

V gene TRBV7-9 combines with J gene TRBJ2-1, with a weak D call TRBD1 (6 bases). This CDR3 is 12 amino acids long. The ends were cut back, 5 bases at V and 12 bases at J, with 14 bases in the middle. Germline V gene data show CDR1 as SEHNR and CDR2 as FQNEAQ (reference sequence). CDR3 nucleotides: TGTGCCAGCAGCCTCAGGGGTTACGCGCAGTTCTTC. It yields the protein CASSLRGYAQFF.

This clone was counted once. The chain joins TRBV4-3 to TRBJ2-3, with a possible D match to TRBD2 (5 bases). The CDR3 runs to 13 residues. CDR1 LGHNA and CDR2 YSLEER come from the germline V gene. Between the trimmed V and J ends, which lost 3 bases and 4 bases, there was a span of 8 bases. CDR3 nucleotides: TGCGCCAGCAGCCACCGGGGAGCAGATACGCAGTATTTT. It yields the protein CASSHRGADTQYF.

The gene calls are TRBV11-2 and TRBJ2-7; tentative D call: TRBD1 (5 bases). Germline V CDR1 and CDR2: SGHAT, FQNNGV. Trimming took 0 bases from V and 9 from J, leaving 6 bases between them. This CDR3 has 11 residues. Here the CDR3 DNA reads TGTGCCAGCAGCTTAGAGGGGCCGCAGTACTTC. This sequence encodes CASSLEGPQYF.

This clone was observed a handful of times. The chain employs TRBV5-4 and TRBJ1-1; TRBD1 matches at 10 bases. Germline CDR1 reads SGHNT; CDR2 reads YYREEE (reference sequence). CDR3 length: 18 residues. The V gene end was trimmed by 4 bases and the J gene end by 3 bases; junction bases not matched to a gene: 15. The CDR3 is CASSGDWDRGVSDTEAFF. The CDR3 nucleotides are TGTGCCAGCAGCGGGGACTGGGACAGGGGTGTTTCGGACACTGAAGCTTTCTTT.

This clone showed up just a few times. The gene calls are TRBV4-2 and TRBJ2-2; tentative D call: TRBD1 (6 bases). Trimming stripped 0 bases from V and 6 bases from J, with 11 bases between. The CDR3 has 15 amino acids. CDR1 and CDR2 from the germline V gene are LGHNA and YNFKEQ. The CDR3 nucleotides are TGTGCCAGCAGCCAAGATTGGGGGCTCGCCGGGGAGCTGTTTTTT. The encoded protein is CASSQDWGLAGELFF.

This clone was detected once. Other DNA sequences in the sample encode the same CDR3. The chain links TRBV5-1 to TRBJ1-1, with D maybe TRBD1 (5 bases). In germline, CDR1 is SGHRS, CDR2 YFSETQ. Trimming stripped 3 bases from V and 2 bases from J, with 8 bases between. The CDR3 totals 13 residues. CDR3 DNA: TGCGCCAGCAGCTCCCAGGGTAACACTGAAGCTTTCTTT. The encoded protein is CASSSQGNTEAFF.

The chain uses TRBV4-1 and TRBJ1-1, with TRBD1 identical over 12 bases. V gave up 4 bases and J gave up 5 bases; unmatched junction bases: 5. The CDR3 length is 15 residues. The germline V gene encodes CDR1 MGHRA and CDR2 YSYEKL. This CDR3 is CASSRGQGARTEAFF. DNA for the CDR3: TGCGCCAGCAGCCGGGGACAGGGGGCGCGAACTGAAGCTTTCTTT.

The rearrangement links TRBV27 to TRBJ2-1, with 13 bases fitting TRBD2. The V gene's germline CDR1 is MNHEY and CDR2 SMNVEV (reference sequence). V lost 3 bases and J lost 7; bases outside the gene matches: 6. The CDR3 extends over 16 amino acids. The CDR3: CASSFGLAGAMNEQFF. The CDR3, as DNA: TGTGCCAGCAGTTTCGGACTAGCGGGAGCCATGAATGAGCAGTTCTTC.

The V call is TRBV27, the J call TRBJ2-7; 11 bases are a match to TRBD1. CDR3 length: 17 amino acids. V shed 5 bases and J 2 bases; nucleotides not matched to a gene: 11. Germline assignment: CDR1 MNHEY and CDR2 SMNVEV (reference sequence). The CDR3 nucleotides are TGTGCCAGCAGTCCCGGGACAGGGGGGGTGGATACCTACGAGCAGTACTTC. Residues: CASSPGTGGVDTYEQYF.

The chain has TRBV18 and TRBJ2-7, with D possibly TRBD1 on 6 matching bases. This CDR3 has 15 amino acids. Germline V lookup: CDR1 KGHSH, CDR2 LQKENI. V dropped 0 bases and J dropped 3 bases, with 12 bases sitting between them. CDR3: CASSPPSQGNYEQYF. CDR3 bases: TGTGCCAGCTCACCACCGTCCCAGGGGAACTACGAGCAGTACTTC. The variable domain in full, with the rest retrieved from reference TRBV18 and TRBJ2-7, is NAGVMQNPRHLVRRRGQEARLRCSPMKGHSHVYWYRQLPEEGLKFMVYLQKENIIDESGMPKERFSAEFPKEGPSILRIQQVVRGDSAAYFCASSPPSQGNYEQYFGPGTRLTVT.

The chain has TRBV7-8 and TRBJ2-7; 9 bases map to TRBD2. The CDR3 is 15 amino acids. Germline CDR1 and CDR2: SGHVS and FQNEAQ. V gave up 1 base and J gave up 7 bases; unmatched junction bases: 8. The CDR3 DNA reads TGTGCCAGCAGCTTAGGTAGCGGGAGAGCCGGGGAGCAGTACTTC. Translation gives CASSLGSGRAGEQYF.

The chain recombines TRBV2 with TRBJ1-6; a weak D match, TRBD1 (6 bases). Per germline, CDR1 SNHLY and CDR2 FYNNEI. CDR3 length: 13 amino acids. The V gene lost 4 bases and the J gene lost 5 bases, with 6 bases spanning the gap. In nucleotides, the CDR3 is TGTGCCAGCAGTGGGACAGATAATTCACCCCTCCACTTT. It encodes CASSGTDNSPLHF.

V and J are TRBV7-2 and TRBJ2-1; 7 bases are a match to TRBD2. This CDR3 spans 17 amino acids. Trimming took 2 bases from V and 5 from J; bases not matched to a gene: 12. Looked up from germline, CDR1 is SGHTA and CDR2 is FQGNSA. The CDR3 DNA sequence: TGTGCCAGCAGCTTAAGAGGGGCGGGAGCAAATCACAATGAGCAGTTCTTC. Amino acids: CASSLRGAGANHNEQFF.

The chain combines TRBV7-2 with TRBJ1-1; TRBD1 aligns across 7 bases. J was trimmed by 2 bases and V by 5 bases; bases with no gene match: 5. Germline V gene sequence: CDR1 SGHTA, CDR2 FQGNSA. The CDR3 sequence is 14 residues long. The CDR3 region is CASSPGTANTEAFF. The CDR3 nucleotides are TGTGCCAGCAGCCCGGGGACAGCCAACACTGAAGCTTTCTTT.

The V and J genes are TRBV5-1 and TRBJ2-2; 8 positions agree with TRBD1. The V gene end was trimmed by 2 bases and the J gene end by 6 bases; junction bases not matched to a gene: 9. The length of the CDR3 is 16 residues. Looked up from germline, CDR1 is SGHRS and CDR2 is YFSETQ. The CDR3 protein is CASSFWGQVSSGELFF. The CDR3 DNA sequence: TGCGCCAGCAGCTTCTGGGGACAGGTCTCTTCCGGGGAGCTGTTTTTT.

V and J are TRBV5-1 and TRBJ2-5; 11 bases fit TRBD2. Germline CDR1 and CDR2: SGHRS and YFSETQ. V trimming: 3 bases; J trimming: 5 bases; junction bases outside the gene matches: 6. CDR3 length equals 15 residues. The CDR3 nucleotides are TGCGCCAGCAGCTCCACTAGCGGGGGCGGGGAGACCCAGTACTTC. It codes for CASSSTSGGGETQYF.

CDR3 nucleotides: TGCGCCAGCAGCGGCGGGACTAGCGGGGGTATTAGCACAGATACGCAGTATTTT. This sequence encodes CASSGGTSGGISTDTQYF. The gene calls are TRBV5-1 and TRBJ2-3, with 14 bases fitting TRBD2. Germline V gives CDR1 SGHRS, CDR2 YFSETQ. After removal of 4 bases from V and 0 bases from J, the junction contained 7 bases not matched to a gene. This CDR3 region has 18 residues.